This paragraph reports one T cell receptor (beta chain). Antigen: not known. CDR1 and CDR2 from the germline V gene are SGHVS and FNYEAQ. This CDR3 is built from 14 residues. The V gene lost 5 bases and the J gene lost 5 bases, with 13 bases spanning the gap. Sequencing used immunoSEQ multiplex PCR; TCRdb keeps in-frame clones, though not all of them. Among around 110,000 clones listed, 88% were seen once. The entry originates in a study of cytomegalovirus exposure and HLA in healthy donors. While the first cohort had fewer than 850 subjects, the donors belonged to the separate validation cohort of roughly 130 subjects. Study outcomes and limitations: There were 150 to 200 TCR beta chains listed as cytomegalovirus-associated. Three of the chains that were CMV-associated were confirmed in vitro to be specific for CMV antigens. A subsequent analysis found that TCR clusters from the first cohort also tended to co-occur in the 120 or so validation repertoires, with around 94% of cluster scores above 0.

The sequence was obtained from a woman aged 18 to 35 in good health and CMV-seropositive. The V gene is TRBV7-6, the J gene TRBJ1-5; D is undetermined. The sequenced sample consisted of PBMCs. CDR3 residues: CASSPSRGDQPQHF. Here the CDR3 DNA reads TGTGCCAGCAGCCCAAGTCGAGGTGATCAGCCCCAGCATTTT. The full variable domain, completed using reference TRBV7-6 and TRBJ1-5, is GAGVSQSPRYKVTKRGQDVALRCDPISGHVSLYWYRQALGQGPEFLTYFNYEAQQDKSGLPNDRFSAERPEGSISTLTIQRTEQRDSAMYRCASSPSRGDQPQHFGDGTRLSIL.